This T cell receptor beta chain appears in the sequencing data of a study of blood T cell repertoires in COVID-19. Remarks on this clone: Relative to the germline gene, one junction end is altered; a read error may explain this.

The method was immunoSEQ multiplex PCR; TCRdb's version includes in-frame clones alone and lacks a portion of them. The sample lists some 140,000 clones, more than 60% occurring once. This CDR3 has 15 residues. Germline V gives CDR1 SSHAT, CDR2 FNYEAQ (reference sequence). The chain carries TRBV7-7 and TRBJ1-4; TRBD1 might be the D (5 bases). The source is an elderly man with acute or convalescent COVID-19. The sequencing input was peripheral blood. The CDR3: CASSASGKTNEKLFF. CDR3 nucleotides: TGTGCTAGCAGCGCCTCAGGGAAGACTAATGAAAAACTGTTTTTT. The whole variable domain, filled in from reference TRBV7-7 and TRBJ1-4, reads GAGVSQSPRYKVTKRGQDVTLRCDPISSHATLYWYQQALGQGPEFLTYFNYEAQPDKSGLPSDRFSAERPEGSISTLTIQRTEQRDSAMYRCASSASGKTNEKLFFGSGTQLSVL.